Below, 20 T cell receptor beta chains from the same sample are listed, as sequenced in a study of blood T cell repertoires in COVID-19. Sequencing was performed with immunoSEQ multiplex PCR; in TCRdb, only in-frame clones are kept and a portion is missing. The table includes over 250,000 clones, approximately 83% detected once. The source material was peripheral blood. The receptors were gathered from a woman between 70 and 85 years old with acute or convalescent COVID-19.

V and J are TRBV6-1 and TRBJ2-3, with unresolved D. Germline V gene sequence: CDR1 MNHNS, CDR2 SASEGT. The CDR3 runs to 15 residues. The V end lost 4 bases, the J end lost 9 bases, and 20 bases lay between the germline ends. CDR3 amino acids: CASSVAPSEASTQYF. The CDR3, as DNA: TGTGCCAGCAGTGTAGCCCCTTCAGAGGCGAGCACGCAGTATTTT.

This chain uses TRBV5-1 with TRBJ1-4, with D maybe TRBD1 (5 bases). The CDR3 sequence is 15 residues long. V was shortened by 4 bases and J by 7 bases, with 17 bases between the two germline ends. The germline V gene encodes CDR1 SGHRS and CDR2 YFSETQ. In nucleotides, the CDR3 is TGCGCCAGCAGCCTTGGGGCCAGGGAAGGTGAAAAACTGTTTTTT. Encoded protein: CASSLGAREGEKLFF.

The chain employs TRBV2 and TRBJ2-5, with 12 bases that match TRBD1. V was pared by 6 bases and J by 10 bases, with 18 bases of the junction left unmatched. CDR1 and CDR2 from the germline V gene are SNHLY and FYNNEI. The CDR3 totals 17 residues. This CDR3 is CASRGGFGDRGRRVQYF. In nucleotides, the CDR3 is TGTGCCAGCAGGGGCGGTTTTGGGGACAGGGGGCGCAGGGTCCAGTACTTC.

The sample holds one count of this clone. This CDR3 is also generated by other DNA sequences in the sample. The chain recombines TRBV3-1 (or the pseudogene TRBV3-2) with TRBJ2-7, with D tentatively TRBD2 (6 bases). The CDR3 extends over 12 amino acids. V was trimmed by 5 bases and J by 4 bases, leaving 9 bases between them. Germline V lookup: CDR1 LGHDT, CDR2 YNNKEL (reference sequence). The CDR3 DNA is TGTGCCAGCAGCTCCGGGGGTTACGAGCAGTACTTC. Translated, it gives CASSSGGYEQYF.

CDR3 sequence (DNA): TGTGCCAGCAGCCGAGGGGGCTTGACTGAAGCTTTCTTT. Its protein is CASSRGGLTEAFF. V usage is TRBV3-1 (or the pseudogene TRBV3-2) and J usage is TRBJ1-1, with TRBD1 matching over 7 bases. Germline assignment: CDR1 LGHDT and CDR2 YNNKEL (reference sequence). V was pared by 4 bases and J by 5 bases, with 4 bases of the junction left unmatched. The CDR3 contains 13 residues.

The chain couples TRBV29-1 to TRBJ2-1; 8 bases are shared with TRBD2. The germline CDR1 and CDR2 sequences are SQVTM and ANQGSEA. J gave up 3 bases and V 7 bases, and 8 bases lay outside the gene matches. There are 14 residues in the CDR3. CDR3 DNA sequence: TGCAGCGCACAGAGGGGACTAGACTACAATGAGCAGTTCTTC. It translates to CSAQRGLDYNEQFF.

The chain carries TRBV5-1 and TRBJ2-7, with 7 bases matching TRBD1. CDR3 length equals 16 residues. Germline trimming cut 6 bases from V and 1 base from J; bases unmatched to any gene: 13. Germline-derived CDR1 and CDR2 are SGHRS and YFSETQ. The CDR3 loop reads CASKLYSGTASYEQYF. DNA for the CDR3: TGCGCCAGCAAACTCTACTCCGGGACAGCTTCCTACGAGCAGTACTTC.

The V and J genes are TRBV5-8 and TRBJ2-5; 9 bases line up with TRBD2. With 0 bases clipped from V and 1 base from J, the junction kept 4 bases outside the gene matches. The CDR3 sequence is 16 residues long. Germline CDR1 SGHTS, CDR2 YDEGEE. CDR3: CASSLGSGGRQETQYF. CDR3 sequence (DNA): TGTGCCAGCAGCTTGGGTAGCGGGGGTCGCCAAGAGACCCAGTACTTC.

The chain joins TRBV29-1 to TRBJ2-7, with TRBD1 identical over 9 bases. The germline V gene has CDR1 SQVTM and CDR2 ANQGSEA. Trimming took 7 bases from V and 1 from J; bases not matched to a gene: 2. CDR3 length: 12 residues. CDR3 sequence: CSGGQGSYEQYF. Written as DNA, the CDR3 is TGCAGCGGGGGACAGGGTTCCTACGAGCAGTACTTC.

The sample holds one count of this clone. V and J are TRBV6-5 and TRBJ2-3; D is perhaps TRBD2 (6 bases). Deletions cut 6 bases from V and 3 bases from J, with 16 bases between. Germline V CDR1 and CDR2: MNHEY, SVGAGI. The CDR3 is made up of 15 amino acids. The CDR3 sequence is CASRNQGLGTDTQYF. The CDR3 nucleotides are TGTGCCAGCAGGAACCAGGGACTCGGTACAGATACGCAGTATTTT.

The genes are TRBV19 and TRBJ2-7; 10 nucleotides align to TRBD1. This CDR3 is 15 amino acids long. The J segment lost 5 bases and the V segment lost 6 bases, leaving 10 bases of the junction unmatched. Germline-derived CDR1 and CDR2 are LNHDA and SQIVND (reference sequence). The DNA for the CDR3 is TGTGCCAGTAGCTCCCGGGACAGGGGTTTTCACGAGCAGTACTTC. This translates into CASSSRDRGFHEQYF.

V is TRBV9 and J is TRBJ2-5; the match to TRBD2 covers 15 bases. The CDR3 consists of 17 residues. The germline V gene has CDR1 SGDLS and CDR2 YYNGEE. The V gene end was trimmed by 0 bases and the J gene end by 5 bases; junction bases not matched to a gene: 5. CDR3 amino acids: CASSVGGTSGGLETQYF. The CDR3 coding sequence is TGTGCCAGCAGCGTAGGAGGGACTAGCGGGGGGTTGGAGACCCAGTACTTC.

V is TRBV5-1 and J is TRBJ1-2, with a tentative D call TRBD1 (6 bases). V dropped 4 bases and J dropped 4 bases, with 17 bases sitting between them. The CDR3 is 15 residues long. The germline V gene encodes CDR1 SGHRS and CDR2 YFSETQ. The CDR3 DNA reads as TGCGCCAGCAGCCCTACCTCGACAGGAGTCTATGGCTACACCTTC. This codes for CASSPTSTGVYGYTF.

This clone appeared once. The chain is built from TRBV2 and TRBJ2-7, with 9 bases that match TRBD1. The V segment lost 7 bases and the J segment 2 bases; nucleotides outside the gene matches: 3. CDR1 and CDR2 (germline): SNHLY, FYNNEI. CDR3 length: 13 residues. This chain's CDR3 is CASIRDRAYEQYF. CDR3 bases: TGTGCCAGCATCAGGGACAGGGCCTACGAGCAGTACTTC.

The CDR3 reads CASSPLAGGLTDTQYF. CDR3 DNA: TGTGCCAGCTCACCATTAGCGGGGGGACTCACAGATACGCAGTATTTT. The chain combines TRBV18 with TRBJ2-3; 10 nucleotides align to TRBD2. Germline CDR1 and CDR2: KGHSH and LQKENI. The J segment lost 2 bases and the V segment lost 2 bases, leaving 4 bases of the junction unmatched. The CDR3 loop spans 16 amino acids.

V is TRBV6-5 and J is TRBJ1-1; maybe TRBD1 (6 bases). Germline assignment: CDR1 MNHEY and CDR2 SVGAGI. The V end lost 6 bases, the J end lost 10 bases, and 21 bases lay between the germline ends. CDR3 length: 14 residues. The chain's CDR3 is CASSPTGPLEGAFF. The CDR3 DNA reads TGTGCCAGCAGCCCGACAGGCCCCCTCGAGGGAGCTTTCTTT.

The DNA for the CDR3 is TGTGCCAGTAGTATTTCTCGGGGGGGCCTCTACGAGCAGTACTTC. Amino acids: CASSISRGGLYEQYF. The chain uses TRBV19 and TRBJ2-7; TRBD2 matches at 8 bases. Germline V gives CDR1 LNHDA, CDR2 SQIVND (reference sequence). The CDR3 is 15 amino acids. The V gene end was trimmed by 3 bases and the J gene end by 3 bases; junction bases not matched to a gene: 7.

This clone appeared a single time. V gene TRBV24-1 combines with J gene TRBJ2-1; D possibly corresponds to TRBD1 (6 bases). V lost 3 bases and J 1 base, leaving 12 bases between the germline ends. Germline CDR1 KGHDR, CDR2 SFDVKD. The CDR3 totals 16 residues. CDR3 DNA sequence: TGTGCCACCAGTGATCCAACAGGGTTTTCCTACAATGAGCAGTTCTTC. This codes for CATSDPTGFSYNEQFF.

This sequence joins TRBV2 and TRBJ2-7; the D gene is possibly TRBD1 (10 bases). V shed 9 bases and J shed 3 bases, with 21 bases lying between them. This CDR3 spans 15 amino acids. CDR1 and CDR2 (germline): SNHLY, FYNNEI. CDR3 region: CASAGGGQGNYEQYF. Written as DNA, the CDR3 is TGTGCCAGTGCGGGAGGGGGACAGGGGAACTACGAGCAGTACTTC.

V gene TRBV7-3 combines with J gene TRBJ2-1, with TRBD2 as a possible D gene (5 bases). The V end was cut by 5 bases, the J end by 4 bases, with 18 bases between. The CDR3 contains 16 residues. The V gene's germline CDR1 is SGHTA and CDR2 FQGTGA. The CDR3 region is CASSPRRTGPYNEQFF. In DNA form, the CDR3 reads TGTGCCAGCAGCCCGCGCCGGACTGGCCCATACAATGAGCAGTTCTTC.